Below are 6 T cell receptor beta chains sequenced from a single sample in a study of liver allograft versus peripheral blood T cells. On the study more broadly: Liver transplant recipients had T cell receptor repertoires compared between transplanted liver and peripheral blood.

TCRdb ran MiXCR on the reads and lists one entry per CDR3 protein. The sample has about 11,000 distinct CDR3 sequences; under 30% are singletons. Receptors originate from a human patient who had a liver transplant. A subset of T cells may come from the graft donor.

This chain connects TRBV20-1 to TRBJ2-3; 7 bases are a match to TRBD2. Germline V gene data show CDR1 as DFQATT and CDR2 as SNEGSKA (reference sequence). This CDR3 contains 17 residues. With V trimmed by 6 bases and J by 0 bases, 15 bases remained unmatched. The CDR3, as DNA: TGCAGTGCCGAAAGCGGGGCTTTCAAGACTAGCACAGATACGCAGTATTTT. Translating gives CSAESGAFKTSTDTQYF.

V is TRBV25-1 and J is TRBJ1-6; 7 bases line up with TRBD1. Looked up from germline, CDR1 is MGHDK and CDR2 is SYGVNS. V shed 0 bases, J shed 9 bases, and the junction held 5 bases outside the gene matches. The CDR3 covers 15 residues. CDR3 sequence reads: CASSEYRTGVSPLHF. CDR3 nucleotides: TGTGCCAGCAGTGAATACCGGACAGGTGTTTCACCCCTCCACTTT.

This clonotype ranks as medium-sized (0.01 to 0.1%). The V and J genes are TRBV6-6 and TRBJ1-3; no clear D. Trimming shortened V by 2 bases and J by 0 bases, and 5 bases separated the two germline ends. Per the germline V gene, CDR1 is MNHNY and CDR2 is SVGAGI (reference sequence). This CDR3 has 14 residues. This CDR3 reads CASSYGHSGNTIYF. Written as DNA, the CDR3 is TGTGCCAGCAGTTACGGGCACTCTGGAAACACCATATATTTT.

The chain recombines TRBV9 with TRBJ1-2; D remains ambiguous. The CDR3 is 14 amino acids. Trimming removed 1 base at V and 5 bases at J, with 12 bases between. Germline CDR1 and CDR2: SGDLS and YYNGEE. The CDR3 reads CASSVRENRYGYTF. The CDR3 DNA follows: TGTGCCAGCAGCGTACGGGAGAACCGATATGGCTACACCTTC.

This rearrangement joins TRBV12-3 or TRBV12-4 to TRBJ2-7; D is unclear. The V and J ends lost 0 bases and 0 bases respectively, with 6 bases between them. The CDR3 contains 14 residues. CDR3 in amino acids: CASSLAGGSYEQYF. In DNA, the CDR3 is TGTGCCAGCAGTTTAGCCGGCGGCTCCTACGAGCAGTACTTC.

By proportion, this clonotype is medium-sized. The V call is TRBV18, the J call TRBJ1-1, with a possible D match to TRBD1 (5 bases). Looked up from germline, CDR1 is KGHSH and CDR2 is LQKENI. CDR3 length: 17 amino acids. Deletions cut 1 base from V and 1 base from J, with 16 bases between. The CDR3 sequence: CASSPRPWERGNTEAFF. CDR3 in DNA: TGTGCCAGCTCACCACGCCCTTGGGAGAGGGGGAACACTGAAGCTTTCTTT.